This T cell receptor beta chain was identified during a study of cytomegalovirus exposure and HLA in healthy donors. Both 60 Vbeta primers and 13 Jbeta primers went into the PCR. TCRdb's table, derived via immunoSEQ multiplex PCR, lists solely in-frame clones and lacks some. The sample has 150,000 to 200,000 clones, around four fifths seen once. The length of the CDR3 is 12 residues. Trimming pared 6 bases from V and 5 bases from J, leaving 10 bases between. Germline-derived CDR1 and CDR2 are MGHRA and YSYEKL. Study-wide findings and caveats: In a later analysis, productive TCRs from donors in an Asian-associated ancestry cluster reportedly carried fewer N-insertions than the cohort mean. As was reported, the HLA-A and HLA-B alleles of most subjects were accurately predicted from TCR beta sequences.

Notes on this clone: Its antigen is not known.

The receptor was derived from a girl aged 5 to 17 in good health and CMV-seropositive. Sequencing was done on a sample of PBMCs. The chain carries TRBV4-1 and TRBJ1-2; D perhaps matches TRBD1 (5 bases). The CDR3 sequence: CASRGPSYGYTF. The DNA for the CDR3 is TGCGCCAGCAGGGGGCCGTCTTATGGCTACACCTTC.